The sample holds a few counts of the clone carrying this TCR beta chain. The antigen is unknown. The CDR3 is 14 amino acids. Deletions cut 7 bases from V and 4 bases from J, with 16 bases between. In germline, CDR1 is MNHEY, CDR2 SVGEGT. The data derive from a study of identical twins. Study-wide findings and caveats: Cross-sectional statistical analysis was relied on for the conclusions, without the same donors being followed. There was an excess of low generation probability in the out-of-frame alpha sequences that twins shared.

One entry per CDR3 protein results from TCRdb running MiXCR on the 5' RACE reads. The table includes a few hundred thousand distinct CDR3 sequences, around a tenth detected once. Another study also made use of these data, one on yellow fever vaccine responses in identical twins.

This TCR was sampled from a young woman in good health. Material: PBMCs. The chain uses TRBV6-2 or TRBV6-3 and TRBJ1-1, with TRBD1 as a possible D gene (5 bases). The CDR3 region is CASTRDYWPTEAFF. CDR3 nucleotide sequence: TGTGCCAGCACCCGGGACTACTGGCCCACTGAAGCTTTCTTT.